These T cell receptor beta chains were read from a single sample in a study of T cell responses to AZD1222 COVID-19 vaccine. Produced via immunoSEQ multiplex PCR; TCRdb's table is partial and in-frame only. The sample holds fewer than 150,000 clones; around 90% are singletons and the top ten take around 8%. The source was peripheral blood, collected on day 0 of AZD1222 vaccination. All receptors come from an adult in good health. Each CDR3 is given with its conserved first and last residue. The order of the fields is clone size, V gene, D gene, J gene, CDR3 DNA, CDR3 protein. A D gene is named only where the DNA matches it firmly. Size is stated for part of the rows, as once, few or many counts, or as a class when the clone is expanded.

-	TRBV11-2	TRBD1	TRBJ1-1	TGTGCCAGCAGCCCTGACAGGGTGAACACTGAAGCTTTCTTT	CASSPDRVNTEAFF
-	TRBV7-2	TRBD1	TRBJ1-1	TGTGCCAGCAGCTCTTTGGGACAGGGAGGGAACACTGAAGCTTTCTTT	CASSSLGQGGNTEAFF
once	TRBV6-2/TRBV6-3	-	TRBJ1-4	TGTGCCAGCAGCTTTCCTCGGGGGAGGAATGAAAAACTGTTTTTT	CASSFPRGRNEKLFF
-	TRBV20-1	-	TRBJ2-2	TGCAGTGCTGAGAGGGCCGGGGAGCTGTTTTTT	CSAERAGELFF
-	TRBV7-8	-	TRBJ1-4	TGTGCCAGCAGCCGGAGTTATACAACTAATGAAAAACTGTTTTTT	CASSRSYTTNEKLFF
-	TRBV15	TRBD1	TRBJ1-1	TGTGCCACCAGCAGAGATTACGGGACAGGGTTAATGGACACTGAAGCTTTCTTT	CATSRDYGTGLMDTEAFF
-	TRBV28	-	TRBJ1-2	TGTGCTACCAAGAGAGAGGTTTATGGCTACACCTTC	CATKREVYGYTF
-	TRBV7-2	TRBD1	TRBJ1-5	TGTGCCAGCAGTCCTACAGGGGAAGGACGCAATCAGCCCCAGCATTTT	CASSPTGEGRNQPQHF
-	TRBV6-5	TRBD1	TRBJ2-7	TGTGCCAGCAGTTATAACTTTGTGACAGGGTCATCCGAGCAGTACTTC	CASSYNFVTGSSEQYF
-	TRBV13	-	TRBJ1-1	TGTGCCAGCACCCTTTTCTATATCCCTGAAGCTTTCTTT	CASTLFYIPEAFF
few	TRBV7-9	TRBD1	TRBJ1-2	TGTGCCAGCAGCGGAAATACAGGGGATGGCTACACCTTC	CASSGNTGDGYTF
-	TRBV19	-	TRBJ1-2	TGTGCCAGTAGTCCGGACGTGTATGGCTACACCTTC	CASSPDVYGYTF
-	TRBV27	-	TRBJ2-2	TGTGCCAGCAGTTTAGCTAACACCGGGGAGCTGTTTTTT	CASSLANTGELFF
-	TRBV28	TRBD1	TRBJ1-5	TGTGCCAGCAGTTTGGGGACAGGGGGATCTTATCAGCCCCAGCATTTT	CASSLGTGGSYQPQHF
few	TRBV29-1	TRBD1	TRBJ1-5	TGCAGCGCACTGACAGGGGGTTATCAGCCCCAGCATTTT	CSALTGGYQPQHF
-	TRBV30	-	TRBJ1-1	TGTGCCTGGAGAGGGTGGACTGAAGCTTTCTTT	CAWRGWTEAFF
-	TRBV6-1	-	TRBJ1-2	TGTGCCAGCAGTGAATCTGGGACCTATGGCTACACCTTC	CASSESGTYGYTF
-	TRBV6-4	-	TRBJ1-2	TGTGCCAGCAGTGACTCTGGGGCGCCGGTCTATGGCTACACCTTC	CASSDSGAPVYGYTF
-	TRBV30	-	TRBJ2-7	TGTGCCTGGAGTCCATCAGGGACAGAGCAGTACTTC	CAWSPSGTEQYF
-	TRBV12-5	-	TRBJ1-5	TGTGCTAGTGGTCCTGAACAGGGTCGGAGGCCCCAGCATTTT	CASGPEQGRRPQHF
-	TRBV11-2	TRBD2	TRBJ2-3	TGTGCCAGCAGCATACTAGCGGGGGGGCAAAGTACAGATACGCAGTATTTT	CASSILAGGQSTDTQYF
-	TRBV30	-	TRBJ1-5	TGTGCCTGGAGTGTCACGGGGAGGGGAAATCAGCCCCAGCATTTT	CAWSVTGRGNQPQHF
-	TRBV5-1	TRBD1	TRBJ1-5	TGCGCCAGCAGCTTGGAGGGGGCAGATCATCAGCCCCAGCATTTT	CASSLEGADHQPQHF
-	TRBV7-9	-	TRBJ2-2	TGTGCCAGCAGCAGAGCTTGGGGGAACACCGGGGAGCTGTTTTTT	CASSRAWGNTGELFF
-	TRBV7-9	TRBD1	TRBJ1-1	TGTGCCAGCAGCCCAAAGGACAGGATTAACACTGAAGCTTTCTTT	CASSPKDRINTEAFF
-	TRBV6-4	TRBD1	TRBJ1-6	TGTGCCAGCAGGGACAGGGGTGATTCACCCCTCCACTTT	CASRDRGDSPLHF
-	TRBV18	-	TRBJ2-5	TGTGCCAGCTCACCGCCAGGGCAAGAGACCCAGTACTTC	CASSPPGQETQYF
-	TRBV21-1	-	TRBJ2-3	TGTGCCAGCAGCACCCCCTACAGGGGGCTTCGCACAGATACGCAGTATTTT	CASSTPYRGLRTDTQYF
-	TRBV7-2	-	TRBJ2-2	TGTGCCAGCAGCTTAAGACAGAACACCGGGGAGCTGTTTTTT	CASSLRQNTGELFF
-	TRBV7-2	TRBD1	TRBJ1-2	TGTGCCAGCAGCTTGCGGGCCAGGGGGCTTGATGGCTACACCTTC	CASSLRARGLDGYTF
-	TRBV2	-	TRBJ2-3	TGTGCCAGCAGTCTGCGGTCAGATACGCAGTATTTT	CASSLRSDTQYF
-	TRBV4-1	TRBD2	TRBJ2-5	TGCGCCAGCAGCCAAGATTCGCCTAGCGGGGAGACCCAGTACTTC	CASSQDSPSGETQYF
-	TRBV27	-	TRBJ2-2	TGTGCCAGCAGTTTGACAGCGAACACCGGGGAGCTGTTTTTT	CASSLTANTGELFF
-	TRBV12-3/TRBV12-4	-	TRBJ1-2	TGTGCCAGCAGGCGTAGGGAGGGCTACACCTTC	CASRRREGYTF
-	TRBV28	TRBD1	TRBJ1-5	TGTGCCAGCATCTCAGGGGGTGACGTAAGCAATCAGCCCCAGCATTTT	CASISGGDVSNQPQHF
-	TRBV20-1	TRBD1	TRBJ2-3	TGCAGTGCTAGTGGACAGGGGAACACAGATACGCAGTATTTT	CSASGQGNTDTQYF
-	TRBV28	TRBD1	TRBJ1-6	TGTGCCAGCAGTTCCGGACAGGGAACGAATTCACCCCTCCACTTT	CASSSGQGTNSPLHF
few	TRBV6-2/TRBV6-3	-	TRBJ1-1	TGTGCCAGCAGTTACCTCCGGCGGGGGGCAGAGAACACTGAAGCTTTCTTT	CASSYLRRGAENTEAFF
-	TRBV6-5	-	TRBJ2-2	TGTGCCAGCAGTTACGACAGAGTCACCGGGGAGCTGTTTTTT	CASSYDRVTGELFF
few	TRBV7-3	TRBD1	TRBJ1-2	TGTGCCAGCAGCTTAGCCCCTAGGGTACAGGGGCCCCCCCACTCCTTC	CASSLAPRVQGPPHSF
-	TRBV10-3	TRBD2	TRBJ2-1	TGTGCCATCATGGCATCTAGCGGGAGATACAATGAGCAGTTCTTC	CAIMASSGRYNEQFF
-	TRBV2	-	TRBJ1-2	TGTGCCAGCGGAGACGGCTATGGCTACACCTTC	CASGDGYGYTF
-	TRBV5-1	-	TRBJ1-2	TGCGCCAGCAGACCGGGGGGGACGGAGGATACCTATGGCTACACCTTC	CASRPGGTEDTYGYTF
-	TRBV5-1	-	TRBJ2-5	TGCGCCAGCTCCCCTCCCGGAGCCTTCCAAGAGACCCAGTACTTC	CASSPPGAFQETQYF
-	TRBV29-1	-	TRBJ1-2	TGCAGCGTTCGAGTCGCCACAGGATTAGCTAACTATGGCTACACCTTC	CSVRVATGLANYGYTF
-	TRBV5-1	-	TRBJ2-1	TGCGCCAGCAGGAGGGGCCCCTACAATGAGCAGTTCTTC	CASRRGPYNEQFF
-	TRBV10-1	-	TRBJ1-2	TGCGCCAGCAGTGAGTCAGGGAACTATGGCTACACCTTC	CASSESGNYGYTF
-	TRBV6-2/TRBV6-3	TRBD1	TRBJ1-5	TGTGCCAGCAGTTACTCGGGGACAGGGGTAAGCAATCAGCCCCAGCATTTT	CASSYSGTGVSNQPQHF
-	TRBV11-2	TRBD2	TRBJ2-1	TGTGCCAGCAGCTCCACTAGCGGGGGCAATGAGCAGTTCTTC	CASSSTSGGNEQFF
-	TRBV6-6	TRBD1	TRBJ2-5	TGTGCCAGCGGAGGCGGACAGGGGGATCAGACCCAGTACTTC	CASGGGQGDQTQYF
-	TRBV7-2	-	TRBJ2-7	TGTGCCAGCAGCTTAGGCGTCTACGAGCAGTACTTC	CASSLGVYEQYF
-	TRBV5-1	-	TRBJ2-1	TGCGCCAGCAGCTTGGTAGATCTTTACAATGAGCAGTTCTTC	CASSLVDLYNEQFF
-	TRBV7-9	-	TRBJ2-3	TGTGCCAGCAGCTCATATAAGACTGCCTCGGACACAGATACGCAGTATTTT	CASSSYKTASDTDTQYF